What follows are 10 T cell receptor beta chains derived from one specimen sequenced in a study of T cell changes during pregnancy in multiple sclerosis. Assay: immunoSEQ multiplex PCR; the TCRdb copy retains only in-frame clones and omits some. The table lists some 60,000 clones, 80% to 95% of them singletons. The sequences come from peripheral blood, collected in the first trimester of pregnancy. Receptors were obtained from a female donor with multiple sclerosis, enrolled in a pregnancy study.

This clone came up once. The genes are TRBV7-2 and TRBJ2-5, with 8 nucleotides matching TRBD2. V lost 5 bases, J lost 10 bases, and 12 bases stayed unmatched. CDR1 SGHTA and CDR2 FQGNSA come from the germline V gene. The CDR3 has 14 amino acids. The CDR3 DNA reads TGTGCCAGCAGCAACGGGGGGGCGATTAGGGACCAGTACTTC. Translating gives CASSNGGAIRDQYF.

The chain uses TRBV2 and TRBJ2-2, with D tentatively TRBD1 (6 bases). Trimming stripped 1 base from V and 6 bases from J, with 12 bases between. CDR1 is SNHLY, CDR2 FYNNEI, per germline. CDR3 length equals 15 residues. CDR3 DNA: TGTGCCAGCAGTGAAGACAGGGCGGATTCCGGGGAGCTGTTTTTT. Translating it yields CASSEDRADSGELFF.

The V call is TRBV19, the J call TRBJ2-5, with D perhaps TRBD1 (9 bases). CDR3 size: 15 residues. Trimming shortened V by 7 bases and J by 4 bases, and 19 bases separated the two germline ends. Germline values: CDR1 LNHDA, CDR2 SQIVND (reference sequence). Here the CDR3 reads CASTGGTGRRETQYF. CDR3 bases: TGTGCCAGTACGGGGGGGACAGGGCGCCGAGAGACCCAGTACTTC.

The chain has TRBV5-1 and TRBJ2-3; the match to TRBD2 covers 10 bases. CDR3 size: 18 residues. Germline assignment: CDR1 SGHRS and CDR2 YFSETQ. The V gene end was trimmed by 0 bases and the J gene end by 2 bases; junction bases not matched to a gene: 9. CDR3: CASSLGLAGAGATDTQYF. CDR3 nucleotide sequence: TGCGCCAGCAGCTTGGGCCTAGCGGGGGCCGGCGCCACAGATACGCAGTATTTT.

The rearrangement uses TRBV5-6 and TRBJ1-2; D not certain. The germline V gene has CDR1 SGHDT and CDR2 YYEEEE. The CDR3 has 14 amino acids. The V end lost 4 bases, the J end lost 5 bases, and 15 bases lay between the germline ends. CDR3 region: CASSKLPEDYGYTF. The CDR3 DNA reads TGTGCCAGCAGCAAACTCCCCGAAGATTATGGCTACACCTTC.

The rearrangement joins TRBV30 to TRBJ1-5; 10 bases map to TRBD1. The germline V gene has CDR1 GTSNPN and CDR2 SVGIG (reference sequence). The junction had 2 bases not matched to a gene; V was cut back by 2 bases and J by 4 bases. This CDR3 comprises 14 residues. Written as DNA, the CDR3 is TGTGCCTGGAGTTTGGGACAGGGGAATCAGCCCCAGCATTTT. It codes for CAWSLGQGNQPQHF.

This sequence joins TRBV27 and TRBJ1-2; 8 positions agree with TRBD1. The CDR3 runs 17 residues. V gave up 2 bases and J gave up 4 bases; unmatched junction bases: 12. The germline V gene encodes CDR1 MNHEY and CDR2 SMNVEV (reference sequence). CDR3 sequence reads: CASSLTYGQGRVYGYTF. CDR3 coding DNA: TGTGCCAGCAGTTTAACCTACGGACAGGGCAGGGTCTATGGCTACACCTTC.

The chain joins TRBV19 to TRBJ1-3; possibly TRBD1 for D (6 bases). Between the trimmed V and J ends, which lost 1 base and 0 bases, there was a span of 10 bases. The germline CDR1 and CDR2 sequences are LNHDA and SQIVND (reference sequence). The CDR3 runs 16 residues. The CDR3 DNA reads TGTGCCAGTAGTATAGGACAGGTGATCTCTGGAAACACCATATATTTT. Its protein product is CASSIGQVISGNTIYF.

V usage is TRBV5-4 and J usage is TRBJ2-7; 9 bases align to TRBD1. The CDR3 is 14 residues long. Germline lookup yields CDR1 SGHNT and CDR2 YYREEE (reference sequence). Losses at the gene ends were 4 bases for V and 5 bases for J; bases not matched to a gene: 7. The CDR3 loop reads CASSEGQGRDEQYF. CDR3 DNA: TGTGCCAGCAGCGAGGGACAGGGTCGCGACGAGCAGTACTTC.

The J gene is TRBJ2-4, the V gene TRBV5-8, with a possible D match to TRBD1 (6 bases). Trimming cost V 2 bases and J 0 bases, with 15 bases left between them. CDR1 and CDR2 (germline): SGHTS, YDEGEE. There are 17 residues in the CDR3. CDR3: CASSFGPGQLAKNIQYF. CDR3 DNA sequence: TGTGCCAGCAGCTTTGGTCCGGGACAATTAGCCAAAAACATTCAGTACTTC. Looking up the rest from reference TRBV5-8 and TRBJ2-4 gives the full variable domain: EAGVTQSPTHLIKTRGQQATLRCSPISGHTSVYWYQQALGLGLQFLLWYDEGEERNRGNFPPRFSGRQFPNYSSELNVNALELEDSALYLCASSFGPGQLAKNIQYFGAGTRLSVL.